The 13 T cell receptor beta chains given below trace back to one sample, sequenced in a study of blood T cell repertoires in COVID-19. TCRdb's copy holds only in-frame clones and misses some; the assay was immunoSEQ multiplex PCR. The sample has tens of thousands of clones, 80% to 90% seen once; the top ten hold 5.8%. The sample taken for sequencing was peripheral blood. The receptors shown here come from a man aged 50 to 59 with active COVID-19.

A single count supports this clone. The V and J genes are TRBV6-5 and TRBJ1-2, with 7 bases that match TRBD1. This CDR3 spans 15 amino acids. The V segment lost 2 bases and the J segment 0 bases; nucleotides outside the gene matches: 3. Germline V CDR1 and CDR2: MNHEY, SVGAGI. The CDR3 is CASSYTTGTNYGYTF. The CDR3 coding sequence is TGTGCCAGCAGTTACACGACAGGGACTAACTATGGCTACACCTTC.

V usage is TRBV5-1 and J usage is TRBJ2-1, with TRBD2 matching over 13 bases. The CDR3 spans 15 residues. After removal of 4 bases from V and 6 bases from J, the junction contained 4 bases not matched to a gene. CDR1 and CDR2 (germline): SGHRS, YFSETQ. The CDR3: CASSPGLAGSNEQFF. The CDR3 nucleotides read TGCGCCAGCAGCCCGGGACTAGCGGGGAGCAATGAGCAGTTCTTC.

This chain links TRBV9 with TRBJ2-2, with D unclear. V lost 3 bases to trimming and J lost 4 bases, with 10 bases between them. The length of the CDR3 is 14 residues. Germline V gives CDR1 SGDLS, CDR2 YYNGEE. The CDR3 sequence is CASSASGSTGELFF. DNA for the CDR3: TGTGCCAGCAGCGCTTCAGGATCCACCGGGGAGCTGTTTTTT. The full variable domain, completed using reference TRBV9 and TRBJ2-2, is DSGVTQTPKHLITATGQRVTLRCSPRSGDLSVYWYQQSLDQGLQFLIQYYNGEERAKGNILERFSAQQFPDLHSELNLSSLELGDSALYFCASSASGSTGELFFGEGSRLTVL.

The chain is built from TRBV3-1 (or the pseudogene TRBV3-2) and TRBJ2-1, with 8 bases aligning to TRBD2. V lost 6 bases to trimming and J lost 3 bases; unmatched junction nucleotides: 10. From germline, CDR1 is LGHDT and CDR2 YNNKEL (reference sequence). The CDR3 is 16 amino acids. This CDR3 is CASRPSGLAGYNEQFF. The CDR3 DNA sequence: TGTGCCAGCAGACCATCAGGGCTAGCGGGCTACAATGAGCAGTTCTTC.

This chain links TRBV7-3 with TRBJ2-1; 8 bases are a match to TRBD1. The CDR3 consists of 15 residues. The ends lost 5 bases at V and 7 bases at J; junction bases unmatched: 10. Per the germline V gene, CDR1 is SGHTA and CDR2 is FQGTGA. DNA for the CDR3: TGTGCCAGCAGCCTTGGGGACAGGAGATATAATGAGCAGTTCTTC. Residues: CASSLGDRRYNEQFF.

V and J are TRBV5-4 and TRBJ1-2; a weak D match, TRBD1 (5 bases). Trimming removed 7 bases at V and 2 bases at J, with 12 bases between. The germline gives CDR1 SGHNT, CDR2 YYREEE (reference sequence). CDR3 length equals 13 residues. The DNA of the CDR3 is TGTGCCAGCGGGTTTCGGGGGAACTATGGCTACACCTTC. Amino acids: CASGFRGNYGYTF. The variable domain in full, with the rest retrieved from reference TRBV5-4 and TRBJ1-2, is ETGVTQSPTHLIKTRGQQVTLRCSSQSGHNTVSWYQQALGQGPQFIFQYYREEENGRGNFPPRFSGLQFPNYSSELNVNALELDDSALYLCASGFRGNYGYTFGSGTRLTVV.

The chain has TRBV29-1 and TRBJ1-2; D perhaps matches TRBD1 (5 bases). Germline-derived CDR1 and CDR2 are SQVTM and ANQGSEA. The V gene lost 5 bases and the J gene lost 3 bases, with 7 bases spanning the gap. The CDR3 sequence is 11 residues long. CDR3 nucleotides: TGCAGCGTTCAGGGTTACTATGGCTACACCTTC. Translating it yields CSVQGYYGYTF. Full variable domain (missing parts from reference TRBV29-1 and TRBJ1-2): SAVISQKPSRDICQRGTSLTIQCQVDSQVTMMFWYRQQPGQSLTLIATANQGSEATYESGFVIDKFPISRPNLTFSTLTVSNMSPEDSSIYLCSVQGYYGYTFGSGTRLTVV.

V and J are TRBV4-2 and TRBJ1-2; possible D gene TRBD1, 5 bases. Trimming cost V 4 bases and J 8 bases, with 17 bases left between them. CDR3 length: 14 amino acids. Looked up from germline, CDR1 is LGHNA and CDR2 is YNFKEQ. For the CDR3, the DNA is TGTGCCAGCAGCCTCCCGGGCGGGACTCCGGGCTACACCTTC. Translated: CASSLPGGTPGYTF.

The V and J genes are TRBV24-1 and TRBJ2-1, with 9 nucleotides matching TRBD1. With V trimmed by 7 bases and J by 8 bases, 14 bases remained unmatched. The CDR3 length is 16 residues. Looked up from germline, CDR1 is KGHDR and CDR2 is SFDVKD. This CDR3 is CATSPRAQGARDEQFF. The CDR3 nucleotides are TGTGCCACCAGCCCAAGGGCACAGGGGGCTCGGGATGAGCAGTTCTTC.

This clone has more than one count but fewer than ten. The genes are TRBV6-5 and TRBJ1-6; weak D call: TRBD1 (6 bases). The germline V gene has CDR1 MNHEY and CDR2 SVGAGI. This CDR3 contains 13 residues. V dropped 8 bases and J dropped 8 bases, with 13 bases sitting between them. Here the CDR3 DNA reads TGTGCCAGCGGGGGCCGGCTTGATTCACCCCTCCACTTT. This encodes CASGGRLDSPLHF.

Concerning this clone itself: A read error may be the cause here, since a much bigger clone is one base away. The V and J genes are TRBV2 and TRBJ2-7; D not certain. CDR1 and CDR2 (germline): SNHLY, FYNNEI. The CDR3 totals 11 residues. Trimming pared 6 bases from V and 1 base from J, leaving 4 bases between. In DNA, the CDR3 is TGTGCCAGCAGCCCGTCCTACGAGCAGTACTTC. Protein: CASSPSYEQYF.

The rearrangement uses TRBV29-1 and TRBJ2-1; TRBD2 agrees at 9 bases. The J segment lost 6 bases and the V segment lost 3 bases, leaving 9 bases of the junction unmatched. From germline, CDR1 is SQVTM and CDR2 ANQGSEA. The CDR3 loop spans 15 amino acids. CDR3 region: CSVDYSGSLVNEQFF. As DNA, the CDR3 is TGCAGCGTTGACTATAGCGGGAGTTTGGTCAATGAGCAGTTCTTC.

This chain uses TRBV11-2 with TRBJ1-3; 7 bases line up with TRBD1. Per the germline V gene, CDR1 is SGHAT and CDR2 is FQNNGV. The length of the CDR3 is 16 residues. Trimming cost V 3 bases and J 2 bases; bases outside gene matches: 7. CDR3 loop: CASSFTGVSTGNTIYF. The CDR3 DNA follows: TGTGCCAGCAGCTTCACAGGGGTTTCTACTGGAAACACCATATATTTT. The entire variable domain, with the rest obtained from reference TRBV11-2 and TRBJ1-3, is as follows: EAGVAQSPRYKIIEKRQSVAFWCNPISGHATLYWYQQILGQGPKLLIQFQNNGVVDDSQLPKDRFSAERLKGVDSTLKIQPAKLEDSAVYLCASSFTGVSTGNTIYFGEGSWLTVV.